One and the same sample provided the 18 T cell receptor beta chains below, sequenced in a study of T-cell memory formation after mild COVID-19. TCRdb re-derived calls from the 5' RACE reads in MiXCR, one entry per CDR3 protein. Of 400,000 or so distinct CDR3 sequences listed, around 18% are singletons. The material sequenced was PBMCs or a T cell subset sorted from them (not recorded which). These receptors all come from an adult woman who had mild COVID-19 (a few samples of this study predate the infection). Cell type and time point are not known.

This clonotype turned up a few times. The V gene is TRBV27, the J gene TRBJ2-3, with 8 positions matching TRBD1. Trimming removed 8 bases from V and 4 bases from J; junction bases left unmatched: 5. The CDR3 has 13 amino acids. The germline CDR1 and CDR2 sequences are MNHEY and SMNVEV (reference sequence). As DNA, the CDR3 is TGTGCCAGCCGACAGGGGATGGCAGATACGCAGTATTTT. This codes for CASRQGMADTQYF.

V is TRBV6-5 and J is TRBJ1-1, with 8 positions matching TRBD1. The CDR3 spans 16 residues. Germline CDR1 reads MNHEY; CDR2 reads SVGAGI. The V segment lost 6 bases and the J segment 4 bases; nucleotides outside the gene matches: 13. CDR3 nucleotide sequence: TGTGCCAGCAGAATGACAGGGGTTTTTATGGGCACTGAAGCTTTCTTT. The encoded protein is CASRMTGVFMGTEAFF.

V gene TRBV4-3 combines with J gene TRBJ1-1; D not resolved. The CDR3 is 14 amino acids. Germline V CDR1 and CDR2: LGHNA, YSLEER. The germline V and J ends were trimmed by 1 base and 3 bases, with 9 bases remaining between them. This CDR3 reads CASSQVREDTEAFF. CDR3 nucleotides: TGCGCCAGCAGCCAAGTCCGGGAGGACACTGAAGCTTTCTTT.

This clonotype turned up a few times. This rearrangement joins TRBV20-1 to TRBJ2-7; 9 bases line up with TRBD1. The CDR3 contains 13 residues. Germline assignment: CDR1 DFQATT and CDR2 SNEGSKA (reference sequence). V lost 5 bases and J lost 2; bases outside the gene matches: 4. This CDR3 is CSARRDRAYEQYF. The CDR3 DNA reads as TGCAGTGCTCGCCGGGACAGGGCCTACGAGCAGTACTTC.

This clonotype was counted between two and nine times. The genes are TRBV29-1 and TRBJ2-7; D is perhaps TRBD1 (5 bases). Germline values: CDR1 SQVTM, CDR2 ANQGSEA. V lost 5 bases and J 2 bases, leaving 13 bases between the germline ends. The CDR3 length is 13 residues. The DNA of the CDR3 is TGCAGCGTTCACACAGGCGAAACCTACGAGCAGTACTTC. Translation gives CSVHTGETYEQYF.

The chain has TRBV12-3 or TRBV12-4 and TRBJ2-1, with 14 bases that match TRBD2. The CDR3 spans 16 residues. The trim removed 6 bases at V and 9 bases at J, leaving 10 bases unmatched. CDR3 sequence: CASSPPRLAGGVEQFF. The CDR3, as DNA: TGTGCCAGCAGCCCACCCCGACTAGCGGGAGGGGTTGAGCAGTTCTTC.

The V call is TRBV9, the J call TRBJ2-2, with 7 bases that match TRBD2. After removal of 4 bases from V and 0 bases from J, the junction contained 9 bases not matched to a gene. CDR1 and CDR2 (germline): SGDLS, YYNGEE. This CDR3 comprises 17 residues. CDR3 sequence (DNA): TGTGCCAGCAGCCCACCCCGGGCGGGAGCGAACACCGGGGAGCTGTTTTTT. Translation: CASSPPRAGANTGELFF.

The chain combines TRBV7-6 with TRBJ2-2; D may be TRBD1 (6 bases). V lost 4 bases and J lost 3, with 12 bases in between. The CDR3 has 15 residues. Germline CDR1 SGHVS, CDR2 FNYEAQ. The CDR3 loop reads CASSWTSGDTGELFF. CDR3 DNA sequence: TGTGCCAGCAGCTGGACCTCAGGGGACACCGGGGAGCTGTTTTTT.

This clonotype has just a few counts. The chain recombines TRBV5-1 with TRBJ1-1; tentatively, D is TRBD1 (6 bases). The germline gives CDR1 SGHRS, CDR2 YFSETQ. The CDR3 contains 12 residues. Trimming shortened V by 4 bases and J by 7 bases, and 11 bases separated the two germline ends. CDR3 DNA sequence: TGCGCCAGCAGCGGAGGGGGTATTGAAGCTTTCTTT. The encoded protein is CASSGGGIEAFF.

This rearrangement joins TRBV4-1 to TRBJ2-7; 7 bases map to TRBD1. Trimming at V came to 1 base and at J to 5 bases, leaving 8 bases not matched to a gene. CDR1 and CDR2 from the germline V gene are MGHRA and YSYEKL. The CDR3 loop spans 15 amino acids. This CDR3 reads CASSQASGDSDEQYF. The CDR3 bases are TGCGCCAGCAGCCAAGCCTCTGGGGACAGTGACGAGCAGTACTTC.

The chain links TRBV7-9 to TRBJ2-1; 11 bases map to TRBD2. The germline gives CDR1 SEHNR, CDR2 FQNEAQ (reference sequence). The CDR3 runs to 17 residues. The ends lost 4 bases at V and 1 base at J; junction bases unmatched: 6. The CDR3 region has the DNA TGTGCCAGCAGCTCCGGGGCTAGCGGGAGGTCCTACAATGAGCAGTTCTTC. This encodes CASSSGASGRSYNEQFF. Full variable domain (missing parts from reference TRBV7-9 and TRBJ2-1): DTGVSQNPRHKITKRGQNVTFRCDPISEHNRLYWYRQTLGQGPEFLTYFQNEAQLEKSRLLSDRFSAERPKGSFSTLEIQRTEQGDSAMYLCASSSGASGRSYNEQFFGPGTRLTVL.

This clonotype was seen a handful of times. The CDR3 DNA sequence: TGTGCCAGCAGGAAGGATCGCAGCTCCTACGAGCAGTACTTC. Protein: CASRKDRSSYEQYF. The chain carries TRBV14 and TRBJ2-7; D is uncertain. CDR3 length equals 14 residues. V was trimmed by 6 bases and J by 0 bases, leaving 12 bases between them. The V gene's germline CDR1 is SGHDN and CDR2 FVKESK.

The rearrangement uses TRBV11-1 and TRBJ2-6; 9 bases agree with TRBD1. The length of the CDR3 is 17 residues. With V trimmed by 8 bases and J by 0 bases, 8 bases remained unmatched. Germline loops: CDR1 SGHAT, CDR2 FQDESV (reference sequence). The CDR3 coding sequence is TGTGCCAGCCGCAACAGGGGGCGCCCCTCTGGGGCCAACGTCCTGACTTTC. Protein product: CASRNRGRPSGANVLTF.

In its sample, this clonotype was seen a few times. This chain joins TRBV30 and TRBJ1-5; 7 bases align to TRBD1. Germline lookup yields CDR1 GTSNPN and CDR2 SVGIG (reference sequence). Trimming removed 3 bases from V and 3 bases from J; junction bases left unmatched: 8. This CDR3 contains 15 residues. The CDR3 sequence is CAWRTPGGANQPQHF. The CDR3 DNA is TGTGCCTGGAGAACCCCAGGGGGTGCCAATCAGCCCCAGCATTTT.

The rearrangement joins TRBV15 to TRBJ1-5, with D perhaps matching TRBD1 (5 bases). CDR3 length equals 16 residues. Germline assignment: CDR1 LNHNV and CDR2 YYDKDF (reference sequence). V lost 4 bases and J 4 bases, leaving 17 bases between the germline ends. The CDR3 region is CATSTGLGEWNQPQHF. The CDR3 region has the DNA TGTGCCACCAGCACAGGATTAGGGGAATGGAATCAGCCCCAGCATTTT.

This clonotype was seen a handful of times. This chain connects TRBV12-3 or TRBV12-4 to TRBJ1-2, with TRBD1 as a possible D gene (5 bases). The CDR3 consists of 14 residues. Trimming took 5 bases from V and 4 from J, leaving 14 bases between them. CDR3 residues: CASSLGTGLYGYTF. The CDR3 DNA sequence: TGTGCCAGCAGTCTCGGAACGGGGCTCTATGGCTACACCTTC.

The chain employs TRBV12-3 or TRBV12-4 and TRBJ1-3; D may be TRBD1 (5 bases). Trimming stripped 1 base from V and 0 bases from J, with 10 bases between. The CDR3 consists of 16 residues. DNA for the CDR3: TGTGCCAGCAGTTTAGGGGGCAGGTTCTCTGGAAACACCATATATTTT. Amino acid sequence: CASSLGGRFSGNTIYF.

V and J are TRBV5-8 and TRBJ2-6; TRBD1 matches 7 bases. J was trimmed by 2 bases and V by 7 bases; bases with no gene match: 9. The CDR3 totals 16 residues. Germline CDR1 reads SGHTS; CDR2 reads YDEGEE. The CDR3 DNA reads as TGTGCCAGCGGAAGGGGGCCCCTCACTGGGGCCAACGTCCTGACTTTC. As protein: CASGRGPLTGANVLTF.